This TCR beta chain was recovered during a study of Graves' ophthalmopathy and Graves' hyperthyroidism. Study in general: Researchers classed hyperthyroidism as stable given no ophthalmopathy within 18 months of follow-up.

Investigators amplified TCR beta CDR3 regions from RNA transcripts. HTBI primers were employed in first-round RT-PCR, then a second-round multiplex PCR followed. TCRdb used MiXCR to reprocess the multiplex PCR reads, holding one entry per CDR3 protein. The sample records over a million distinct CDR3 sequences, about two fifths being singletons. This CDR3 is built from 13 residues. The germline V gene encodes CDR1 MGHRA and CDR2 YSYEKL. Trimming cost V 4 bases and J 7 bases; bases outside gene matches: 4. Ineligible for inclusion were patients with other autoimmune diseases, uncontrolled infections, pregnancy or lactation.

This TCR was sampled from an adult man with Graves' hyperthyroidism. V and J are TRBV4-1 and TRBJ1-1; 9 bases map to TRBD1. What was sequenced was peripheral blood or thyroid tissue (not recorded which). CDR3 amino acids: CASSPGQGNEAFF. The DNA for the CDR3 is TGCGCCAGCAGCCCTGGACAGGGGAATGAAGCTTTCTTT.